This TCR beta chain is from a study of CXCR3-negative and CXCR3-positive naive CD8 T cells. Regarding this clonotype: Its specificity is unknown.

Study conclusions and caveats: Naive subsets had comparable surface CD5; TCR strength was inferred from TRB CDR3 properties. Against CXCR3-negative naive cells, CXCR3-positive naive cells showed more hydrophobic TRB CDR3s. The majority of assays used fresh PBMCs, and CXCR3 expression partially decreased after cryopreservation.

All TRB cDNA libraries came from 5' RACE performed with UMI labels. No DNA is given; TCRdb re-called the 5' RACE reads and lists each CDR3 protein once. The sample's table shows approximately 140,000 distinct CDR3 sequences. Germline lookup yields CDR1 MNHEY and CDR2 SVGEGT. The CDR3 runs 14 residues. The receptor was derived from a human donor in good health. Some clones in this sample may be carry-over from other donors' samples. V is TRBV6-2 or TRBV6-3 and J is TRBJ2-7; the D gene TCRdb calls, TRBD2, cannot be checked with no DNA. Input material: naive CXCR3+ CD8+ T cells from blood. Subset in this sample: CD45RO-CCR7+CD27+CD95- naive CD8+ T cells expressing CXCR3 (TNR3+). The CDR3 is CASRGLAGAYEQYF.